The sequence of this TCR beta chain was determined in a study of identical twins. This clonotype was seen at least ten times. Its specificity is unknown. Study-wide results and limits: The analysis was cross-sectional rather than longitudinal within donors.

Through template switching, a universal primer site was introduced, and the cDNA contained unique molecular identifiers. TCRdb re-called the 5' RACE reads through MiXCR, storing one row per CDR3 protein. The repertoire holds around 650,000 distinct CDR3 sequences, with under 8.5% as singletons. These records were also assigned to another study, of yellow fever vaccine responses in identical twins.

The sample was PBMCs. This TCR derives from a woman younger than 35 in good health.

The CDR3 sequence: CASSLRGSGANVLTF. DNA of the CDR3: TGTGCCAGCAGCCTCAGAGGCTCTGGGGCCAACGTCCTGACTTTC. The genes are TRBV12-3 or TRBV12-4 and TRBJ2-6, with D hard to call. This CDR3 comprises 15 residues. The V end lost 6 bases, the J end lost 0 bases, and 9 bases lay between the germline ends.